The 27 T cell receptor beta chains below all came from one sample that was sequenced in a study of cytomegalovirus exposure and HLA in healthy donors. PCR used 60 Vbeta primers and 13 Jbeta primers. Sequenced by immunoSEQ multiplex PCR; TCRdb stores in-frame clones only, minus some. Altogether about 88,000 clones are present, more than 80% being singletons, with the ten largest covering roughly 2.2%. Sequences were obtained from PBMCs. Receptors were obtained from a man between 18 and 35 years old in good health and CMV-seronegative.

The rearrangement uses TRBV6-4 and TRBJ2-1, with a possible D match to TRBD1 (5 bases). This CDR3 comprises 15 residues. Trimming stripped 6 bases from V and 0 bases from J, with 12 bases between. The germline CDR1 and CDR2 sequences are MRHNA and SNTAGT. As DNA, the CDR3 is TGTGCCAGCAGAAGCCATGACAGCTCCTACAATGAGCAGTTCTTC. Translation: CASRSHDSSYNEQFF.

The chain combines TRBV6-6 with TRBJ2-7, with a weak D call TRBD1 (5 bases). V lost 6 bases and J lost 6, with 15 bases in between. The germline V gene encodes CDR1 MNHNY and CDR2 SVGAGI (reference sequence). The CDR3 is 13 amino acids. In DNA form, the CDR3 reads TGTGCCAGCAGATTACCCAGAACAGGCGAGCAGTACTTC. Translating it yields CASRLPRTGEQYF.

This clone was seen just once. The genes are TRBV28 and TRBJ2-3, with 8 positions matching TRBD2. Germline-derived CDR1 and CDR2 are MDHEN and SYDVKM. CDR3 length: 15 residues. The J segment lost 6 bases and the V segment lost 4 bases, leaving 9 bases of the junction unmatched. CDR3 sequence reads: CASSSPSAGDDTQYF. DNA for the CDR3: TGTGCCAGCAGTTCTCCATCAGCGGGGGACGATACGCAGTATTTT.

The DNA for the CDR3 is TGTGCCAGTAGTTCAGCAGGGTCGGGTGGCTACACCTTC. Protein product: CASSSAGSGGYTF. This rearrangement joins TRBV19 to TRBJ1-2; tentatively, D is TRBD1 (5 bases). Germline CDR1 and CDR2: LNHDA and SQIVND (reference sequence). The CDR3 spans 13 residues. Trimming removed 5 bases from V and 7 bases from J, with 14 bases in between.

This chain joins TRBV2 and TRBJ2-3; 11 bases map to TRBD2. Germline V gene sequence: CDR1 SNHLY, CDR2 FYNNEI. The CDR3 sequence is 16 residues long. With V trimmed by 5 bases and J by 2 bases, 6 bases remained unmatched. CDR3: CASSLTSGDSTDTQYF. The CDR3, as DNA: TGTGCCAGCAGTCTGACTAGCGGGGATTCCACAGATACGCAGTATTTT.

The gene calls are TRBV5-6 and TRBJ2-6, with D maybe TRBD1 (5 bases). V lost 4 bases to trimming and J lost 1 base, with 9 bases between them. This CDR3 is 15 amino acids long. Germline values: CDR1 SGHDT, CDR2 YYEEEE. CDR3 residues: CASSRQGSGANVLTF. CDR3 sequence (DNA): TGTGCCAGCAGCCGTCAGGGATCTGGGGCCAACGTCCTGACTTTC.

The rearrangement joins TRBV5-5 to TRBJ2-7; 8 bases are shared with TRBD1. CDR3 length: 15 residues. With 5 bases clipped from V and 4 bases from J, the junction kept 11 bases outside the gene matches. CDR1 and CDR2 (germline): SGHKS, YYEKEE (reference sequence). CDR3 sequence (DNA): TGTGCCAGCAGATCTACAGGGGGTCCTACTTACGAGCAGTACTTC. This encodes CASRSTGGPTYEQYF.

The V call is TRBV27, the J call TRBJ1-1; no definite D call. The V end lost 1 base, the J end lost 4 bases, and 13 bases lay between the germline ends. Germline CDR1 reads MNHEY; CDR2 reads SMNVEV (reference sequence). The CDR3 consists of 15 residues. CDR3: CASSLYGIGSTEAFF. The CDR3 DNA reads TGTGCCAGCAGTTTATACGGGATAGGCAGCACTGAAGCTTTCTTT.

This clone turned up a few times. The chain links TRBV1 to TRBJ2-2; the table's D call of TRBD2 was not tested on the DNA. TRBV1 is designated a pseudogene. The CDR3 has 13 amino acids. The DNA of the CDR3 is TGCACCAGCAGCCGGAGGGGAACCGGGGAGCTGTTTTTT. It yields the protein CTSSRRGTGELFF.

The chain joins TRBV7-9 to TRBJ2-1, with TRBD2 identical over 7 bases. The CDR3 loop spans 13 amino acids. In germline, CDR1 is SEHNR, CDR2 FQNEAQ (reference sequence). With 1 base clipped from V and 13 bases from J, the junction kept 7 bases outside the gene matches. The CDR3 sequence is CASSLVGAGAQFF. CDR3 sequence (DNA): TGTGCCAGCAGCTTAGTTGGGGCGGGAGCTCAGTTCTTC.

The chain links TRBV28 to TRBJ2-7, with D tentatively TRBD1 (5 bases). The germline gives CDR1 MDHEN, CDR2 SYDVKM. The CDR3 totals 12 residues. Trimming shortened V by 7 bases and J by 6 bases, and 13 bases separated the two germline ends. The CDR3: CASNIGAAEQYF. CDR3 coding DNA: TGTGCCAGCAATATTGGGGCTGCCGAGCAGTACTTC.

In nucleotides, the CDR3 is TGCGCCAGCAGCCGGCAGAAAGGGGCGTGGAGCCCCGGGGAGCTGTTTTTT. This sequence encodes CASSRQKGAWSPGELFF. The J gene is TRBJ2-2, the V gene TRBV4-3; perhaps TRBD1 as D (5 bases). The CDR3 is 17 amino acids. V was pared by 4 bases and J by 6 bases, with 21 bases between. Germline-derived CDR1 and CDR2 are LGHNA and YSLEER.

CDR3 sequence (DNA): TGTGCCAGCAGCGGGCCGGACAGGGTGGGGGAAAAACTGTTTTTT. Protein sequence: CASSGPDRVGEKLFF. The chain carries TRBV9 and TRBJ1-4; 8 positions match TRBD1. Germline V gives CDR1 SGDLS, CDR2 YYNGEE. CDR3 length: 15 amino acids. J lost 8 bases, V lost 3 bases, and 9 bases had no gene match.

The chain uses TRBV7-9 and TRBJ2-5; maybe TRBD2 (6 bases). The CDR3 spans 16 residues. The V gene lost 1 base and the J gene lost 2 bases, with 14 bases spanning the gap. Germline V gene lookup returns CDR1 SEHNR and CDR2 FQNEAQ (reference sequence). The CDR3 DNA reads as TGTGCCAGCAGCTTAGACGGGGGATGGGGGCAAGAGACCCAGTACTTC. This codes for CASSLDGGWGQETQYF. Drawing the rest from reference TRBV7-9 and TRBJ2-5, the complete variable domain is DTGVSQNPRHKITKRGQNVTFRCDPISEHNRLYWYRQTLGQGPEFLTYFQNEAQLEKSRLLSDRFSAERPKGSFSTLEIQRTEQGDSAMYLCASSLDGGWGQETQYFGPGTRLLVL.

The chain is built from TRBV7-2 and TRBJ2-2; TRBD2 agrees at 14 bases. This CDR3 is 16 amino acids long. With V trimmed by 5 bases and J by 1 base, 0 bases remained unmatched. CDR1 is SGHTA, CDR2 FQGNSA, per germline. This CDR3 reads CASSGTSGRNTGELFF. The CDR3 coding sequence is TGTGCCAGCAGCGGGACTAGCGGGAGGAACACCGGGGAGCTGTTTTTT.

The rearrangement uses TRBV7-2 and TRBJ2-7; D is perhaps TRBD1 (6 bases). Trimming removed 5 bases from V and 2 bases from J, with 19 bases in between. The CDR3 is 16 amino acids. The germline gives CDR1 SGHTA, CDR2 FQGNSA. The CDR3 sequence is CASSPPPSGQPYEQYF. The CDR3 DNA reads TGTGCCAGCAGCCCCCCGCCCTCAGGACAGCCCTACGAGCAGTACTTC.

The rearrangement uses TRBV28 and TRBJ2-5, with D tentatively TRBD1 (6 bases). The V gene lost 6 bases and the J gene lost 5 bases, with 25 bases spanning the gap. The CDR3 length is 17 residues. Germline V gene sequence: CDR1 MDHEN, CDR2 SYDVKM. CDR3 DNA sequence: TGTGCCAGCAGGGTAGGGGTTTGGGACACGACACACGAGACCCAGTACTTC. It specifies CASRVGVWDTTHETQYF. The full variable domain, in which reference TRBV28 and TRBJ2-5 provide the parts outside the CDR3, is DVKVTQSSRYLVKRTGEKVFLECVQDMDHENMFWYRQDPGLGLRLIYFSYDVKMKEKGDIPEGYSVSREKKERFSLILESASTNQTSMYLCASRVGVWDTTHETQYFGPGTRLLVL.

Only one count was recorded for this clone. DNA of the CDR3: TGTGCCAGCAGCTTAGACCCTAGCGGCCCCGGGGAGCTGTTTTTT. Translation gives CASSLDPSGPGELFF. The chain employs TRBV7-2 and TRBJ2-2; 7 positions match TRBD2. Germline V gene data show CDR1 as SGHTA and CDR2 as FQGNSA. This CDR3 contains 15 residues. V was pared by 1 base and J by 6 bases, with 5 bases of the junction left unmatched.

The chain uses TRBV7-2 and TRBJ2-5; D unclear. Germline CDR1 SGHTA, CDR2 FQGNSA. Trimming cost V 5 bases and J 2 bases, with 15 bases left between them. This CDR3 is built from 15 residues. For the CDR3, the DNA is TGTGCCAGCAGCCTCGTAGCTATAGCTCAAGAGACCCAGTACTTC. Its protein product is CASSLVAIAQETQYF. The full variable domain, rest sourced from reference TRBV7-2 and TRBJ2-5, is GAGVSQSPSNKVTEKGKDVELRCDPISGHTALYWYRQSLGQGLEFLIYFQGNSAPDKSGLPSDRFSAERTGGSVSTLTIQRTQQEDSAVYLCASSLVAIAQETQYFGPGTRLLVL.

This clone was seen a handful of times. The CDR3 coding sequence is TGTGCCAGCAGCTCGGGGCTAGCGTCTTACAATGAGCAGTTCTTC. Amino acids: CASSSGLASYNEQFF. This sequence joins TRBV7-9 and TRBJ2-1, with a weak D call TRBD2 (6 bases). The CDR3 has 15 amino acids. Germline V gene data show CDR1 as SEHNR and CDR2 as FQNEAQ (reference sequence). Between the trimmed V and J ends, which lost 4 bases and 4 bases, there was a span of 14 bases.

This chain joins TRBV4-1 and TRBJ1-2; D is possibly TRBD1 (6 bases). CDR3 size: 14 residues. V was shortened by 5 bases and J by 7 bases, with 17 bases between the two germline ends. Germline V gives CDR1 MGHRA, CDR2 YSYEKL. CDR3 residues: CASSETGNEGGYTF. The CDR3 nucleotides read TGCGCCAGCAGCGAAACAGGGAACGAAGGTGGCTACACCTTC.

The chain uses TRBV28 and TRBJ2-5, with 9 bases fitting TRBD2. This CDR3 is 19 amino acids long. After removal of 1 base from V and 5 bases from J, the junction contained 17 bases not matched to a gene. Germline V gene data show CDR1 as MDHEN and CDR2 as SYDVKM. The CDR3 region has the DNA TGTGCCAGCAGTTTATCCCCCCAGGTAGCGGGAGATGTCAGCGAGACCCAGTACTTC. Encoded protein: CASSLSPQVAGDVSETQYF.

The V call is TRBV4-3, the J call TRBJ1-3; D unclear. The ends were cut back, 2 bases at V and 0 bases at J, with 11 bases in the middle. There are 16 residues in the CDR3. Germline V gene lookup returns CDR1 LGHNA and CDR2 YSLEER. CDR3 sequence reads: CASSQMSRPSGNTIYF. CDR3 nucleotide sequence: TGCGCCAGCAGCCAAATGAGCAGGCCCTCTGGAAACACCATATATTTT.

This chain uses TRBV4-1 with TRBJ2-1; 8 nucleotides match TRBD1. The CDR3 has 15 residues. V shed 0 bases and J 6 bases; nucleotides not matched to a gene: 4. Per germline, CDR1 MGHRA and CDR2 YSYEKL. The CDR3 DNA follows: TGCGCCAGCAGCCAAGATCAGGGGGCCGTCAATGAGCAGTTCTTC. This codes for CASSQDQGAVNEQFF.

The V call is TRBV5-4, the J call TRBJ2-3; D remains unclear. Trimming shortened V by 2 bases and J by 2 bases, and 15 bases separated the two germline ends. The CDR3 consists of 16 residues. The germline V gene has CDR1 SGHNT and CDR2 YYREEE (reference sequence). The CDR3 sequence: CASSFPQQYSTDTQYF. As DNA, the CDR3 is TGTGCCAGCAGCTTCCCCCAACAGTACTCCACAGATACGCAGTATTTT. The whole variable domain, remainder taken from reference TRBV5-4 and TRBJ2-3, is ETGVTQSPTHLIKTRGQQVTLRCSSQSGHNTVSWYQQALGQGPQFIFQYYREEENGRGNFPPRFSGLQFPNYSSELNVNALELDDSALYLCASSFPQQYSTDTQYFGPGTRLTVL.

V gene TRBV7-2 combines with J gene TRBJ1-6, with 9 bases matching TRBD1. V lost 4 bases, J lost 10 bases, and 8 bases stayed unmatched. The CDR3 consists of 15 residues. The germline V gene encodes CDR1 SGHTA and CDR2 FQGNSA. The CDR3 spells CASSYAPGQGSPLHF. The DNA for the CDR3 is TGTGCCAGCAGCTACGCCCCGGGACAGGGATCACCCCTCCACTTT.

The table lists this clone with a count of one. The CDR3 sequence: CASYYWRGGPFF. CDR3 nucleotide sequence: TGTGCCAGCTACTATTGGCGGGGGGGGCCGTTCTTC. The chain employs TRBV6-4 and TRBJ2-1, with 9 bases that match TRBD2. The CDR3 totals 12 residues. V lost 8 bases and J lost 15; bases outside the gene matches: 11. Germline V lookup: CDR1 MRHNA, CDR2 SNTAGT.